Listed below are T cell receptor beta chains from one sample, sequenced in a study of blood T cell repertoires in COVID-19. Some clones are missing from TCRdb's copy, which holds only in-frame ones; the method was immunoSEQ multiplex PCR. The sample holds some 250,000 clones, approximately 84% seen once. Sequences were obtained from PBMCs or T cells enriched from blood (not recorded which). These TCRs come from a man between 18 and 35 years old who had recovered from COVID-19. The CDR3 runs from the conserved cysteine through the conserved F or W. D genes are given only for firm matches. Clone size appears in some rows only: once, few, many, or a class for an expanded clone.

V: TRBV12-3/TRBV12-4; D: NA; size: once; J: TRBJ1-2; CDR3: CASSLELGGYTF; DNA: TGTGCCAGCAGTCTGGAGTTAGGTGGCTACACCTTC
V: TRBV30; D: TRBD1; size: NA; J: TRBJ2-7; CDR3: CAWSEQGYEQYF; DNA: TGTGCCTGGAGTGAACAGGGGTACGAGCAGTACTTC
V: TRBV3-1/TRBV3-2; D: TRBD1; size: few; J: TRBJ1-6; CDR3: CASSQETGGRSPLHF; DNA: TGTGCCAGCAGCCAAGAGACAGGGGGCCGCTCACCCCTCCACTTT
V: TRBV24-1; D: TRBD2; size: NA; J: TRBJ2-1; CDR3: CATSDYGTSGKWPEQFF; DNA: TGTGCCACCAGTGACTATGGGACTAGCGGGAAGTGGCCTGAGCAGTTCTTC
V: TRBV28; D: NA; size: few; J: TRBJ1-2; CDR3: CASSLFGAGGYTF; DNA: TGTGCCAGCAGTTTATTTGGGGCGGGAGGCTACACCTTC
V: TRBV24-1; D: TRBD2; size: NA; J: TRBJ2-5; CDR3: CATSDPGLAGGETQYF; DNA: TGTGCCACCAGTGACCCGGGACTAGCGGGAGGAGAGACCCAGTACTTC
V: TRBV6-5; D: NA; size: NA; J: TRBJ2-5; CDR3: CASSPLEGETQYF; DNA: TGTGCCAGCAGTCCCCTAGAGGGAGAGACCCAGTACTTC
V: TRBV9; D: NA; size: NA; J: TRBJ2-1; CDR3: CASSADSLSEQFF; DNA: TGTGCCAGCAGCGCGGACTCTCTCTCTGAGCAGTTCTTC
V: TRBV6-2/TRBV6-3; D: NA; size: NA; J: TRBJ2-1; CDR3: CASSYGRGRQFF; DNA: TGTGCCAGCAGTTACGGCAGGGGTCGGCAGTTCTTC
V: TRBV18; D: NA; size: NA; J: TRBJ2-2; CDR3: CASSPTLDRSYTGELFF; DNA: TGTGCCAGCTCACCAACGCTTGACAGGTCGTACACCGGGGAGCTGTTTTTT
V: TRBV5-6; D: TRBD2; size: NA; J: TRBJ2-3; CDR3: CASSLGGEGDTQYF; DNA: TGTGCCAGCAGCTTGGGAGGGGAGGGAGATACGCAGTATTTT
V: TRBV6-5; D: NA; size: NA; J: TRBJ1-3; CDR3: CASSRDSGNTIYF; DNA: TGTGCCAGCAGTCGGGACTCTGGAAACACCATATATTTT
V: TRBV10-3; D: NA; size: NA; J: TRBJ1-6; CDR3: CAISAARENSPLHF; DNA: TGTGCCATCAGTGCCGCCAGGGAAAATTCACCCCTCCACTTT
V: TRBV29-1; D: NA; size: NA; J: TRBJ2-2; CDR3: CSAQGWTRELFF; DNA: TGCAGCGCACAGGGTTGGACCAGGGAGCTGTTTTTT
V: TRBV5-8; D: NA; size: NA; J: TRBJ2-2; CDR3: CASSLWTEGAGELFF; DNA: TGTGCCAGCAGCTTGTGGACAGAAGGGGCCGGGGAGCTGTTTTTT
V: TRBV20-1; D: NA; size: NA; J: TRBJ2-1; CDR3: CSASRGTQQFF; DNA: TGCAGTGCCTCACGGGGTACGCAGCAGTTCTTC